This entry lists 24 T cell receptor beta chains sequenced from one sample in a study of CXCR3-negative and CXCR3-positive naive CD8 T cells (dated by TCRdb to between 2019 and 2020). Sequencing took place on a NextSeq 550. The Human TCR Profiling Kit (MiLaboratory) was used to make UMI-labeled 5' RACE TRB cDNA libraries. TCRdb reprocessed the reads into one record per CDR3 protein sequence, lacking DNA. The sample table gives under 8,000 distinct CDR3 sequences. The ten largest make up more than 1.2% of the sample. Sequencing was performed on naive CXCR3- CD8+ T cells from blood. Taken with the paper, the label for cell subset or site translates to: CD45RO-CCR7+CD27+CD95- naive CD8+ T cells lacking CXCR3 (TNR3-). The receptors here all came from a human donor in good health. Some clones in this sample may be carry-over from other donors' samples.

The chain joins TRBV29-1 to TRBJ2-1; the TRBD2 assignment by TCRdb is unverifiable without DNA. CDR3 length: 15 amino acids. Germline values: CDR1 SQVTM, CDR2 ANQGSEA. CDR3 region: CSVEDLLAGVNEQFF.

This clonotype is medium-sized by frequency. This chain joins TRBV15 and TRBJ2-5; TCRdb indicates TRBD1, and absent DNA this call remains unverified. Germline CDR1 LNHNV, CDR2 YYDKDF (reference sequence). CDR3 length: 16 residues. This chain's CDR3 is CATSRDLRLSAETQYF.

By frequency, this clonotype is medium-sized. V is TRBV7-9 and J is TRBJ1-1; absent DNA, TCRdb's TRBD1 call cannot be checked. The CDR3 sequence is 13 residues long. Looked up from germline, CDR1 is SEHNR and CDR2 is FQNEAQ (reference sequence). This chain's CDR3 is CASSLGGAAEAFF.

The rearrangement links TRBV29-1 to TRBJ1-2. The CDR3 is 12 amino acids. CDR1 and CDR2 (germline): SQVTM, ANQGSEA. The CDR3 sequence is CSVTPGPYGYTF.

According to its frequency, this clonotype is medium-sized. The chain employs TRBV7-3 and TRBJ2-1; there is no DNA to check the TCRdb D call of TRBD2. The CDR3 length is 15 residues. Germline V gene data show CDR1 as SGHTA and CDR2 as FQGTGA. Here the CDR3 reads CASSLEAGGYNEQFF.

Judged by frequency, this clonotype is medium-sized (0.01 to 0.1%). The V gene is TRBV29-1, the J gene TRBJ2-7; lacking DNA, the TRBD1 call made by TCRdb goes unchecked. Germline lookup yields CDR1 SQVTM and CDR2 ANQGSEA. The CDR3 consists of 13 residues. CDR3 sequence: CSVEGRGQYEQYF.

The chain combines TRBV19 with TRBJ2-3; TCRdb lists TRBD2, though no DNA is available to test this call. The CDR3 is 16 amino acids. Germline-derived CDR1 and CDR2 are LNHDA and SQIVND (reference sequence). CDR3 amino acids: CASSDWTSGFTDTQYF.

The chain carries TRBV29-1 and TRBJ2-2; TCRdb reports TRBD2, a call that lacks DNA to check it against. The germline V gene encodes CDR1 SQVTM and CDR2 ANQGSEA. This CDR3 comprises 14 residues. The CDR3 loop is CSVEADSGSGELFF.

Measured by frequency, this clonotype is medium-sized (0.01 to 0.1%). The rearrangement links TRBV29-1 to TRBJ2-5; checking the TCRdb D call of TRBD1 is not possible without DNA. Germline loops: CDR1 SQVTM, CDR2 ANQGSEA. The CDR3 runs to 14 residues. CDR3 amino acids: CSEPTGLGRETQYF.

This rearrangement joins TRBV11-2 to TRBJ2-5; TCRdb names TRBD2, which stays unverified in the absence of DNA. The germline V gene has CDR1 SGHAT and CDR2 FQNNGV. The CDR3 length is 16 residues. CDR3 sequence: CASRSAGVTSGETQYF.

This clonotype is classed as medium-sized by frequency. The chain links TRBV28 to TRBJ2-5; the TRBD1 assignment by TCRdb is unverifiable without DNA. CDR3 length: 12 residues. Looked up from germline, CDR1 is MDHEN and CDR2 is SYDVKM. The CDR3 sequence: CASSFKGETQYF. The variable domain in full, completed from reference TRBV28 and TRBJ2-5, reads DVKVTQSSRYLVKRTGEKVFLECVQDMDHENMFWYRQDPGLGLRLIYFSYDVKMKEKGDIPEGYSVSREKKERFSLILESASTNQTSMYLCASSFKGETQYFGPGTRLLVL.

The rearrangement uses TRBV7-6 and TRBJ1-1; TCRdb lists TRBD1, though no DNA is available to test this call. Germline CDR1 is SGHVS and CDR2 is FNYEAQ. This CDR3 is built from 17 residues. CDR3 residues: CASSLEDRGRGHTEAFF.

J is TRBJ2-1 and V is TRBV23-1; TCRdb picks TRBD1, but there is no DNA to check that call. Being an ORF, TRBV23-1 has a function that is uncertain. The CDR3 is 16 residues long. This CDR3 is CASSQSRGRTYNEQFF.

In terms of frequency, this clonotype is medium-sized. The chain employs TRBV7-9 and TRBJ2-3; there is no DNA to check the TCRdb D call of TRBD1. This CDR3 comprises 15 residues. Germline CDR1 reads SEHNR; CDR2 reads FQNEAQ (reference sequence). The CDR3 loop reads CASTPLDIITDTQYF.

This clonotype counts as medium-sized by frequency. This chain uses TRBV12-3 or TRBV12-4 with TRBJ2-1; no DNA is available, so the TRBD2 call from TCRdb remains unchecked. This CDR3 is built from 16 residues. The CDR3 loop reads CASSFLTSFFRNEQFF.

The chain couples TRBV4-3 to TRBJ2-3; absent DNA, TCRdb's TRBD2 call cannot be checked. In germline, CDR1 is LGHNA, CDR2 YSLEER. The CDR3 length is 18 residues. The CDR3 loop is CASSQDTLAGGPRDTQYF.

The genes are TRBV4-1 and TRBJ2-7; TCRdb names TRBD2, which stays unverified in the absence of DNA. The germline V gene encodes CDR1 MGHRA and CDR2 YSYEKL. The CDR3 consists of 15 residues. The CDR3: CASSQDESGGYEQYF.

The chain links TRBV2 to TRBJ2-3. The CDR3 sequence is 12 residues long. From germline, CDR1 is SNHLY and CDR2 FYNNEI. The CDR3 loop is CASREWGDTQYF.

Its frequency marks this clonotype as medium-sized. J is TRBJ2-4 and V is TRBV5-1; TCRdb gives TRBD1 as the D gene, but with no DNA this cannot be confirmed. The CDR3 has 16 amino acids. The germline gives CDR1 SGHRS, CDR2 YFSETQ. The CDR3: CASSLVQQGAKNIQYF. The full variable domain, rest sourced from reference TRBV5-1 and TRBJ2-4, is KAGVTQTPRYLIKTRGQQVTLSCSPISGHRSVSWYQQTPGQGLQFLFEYFSETQRNKGNFPGRFSGRQFSNSRSEMNVSTLELGDSALYLCASSLVQQGAKNIQYFGAGTRLSVL.

The genes are TRBV18 and TRBJ1-1; TCRdb proposes TRBD1, but this gene call is untestable without DNA. Germline CDR1 KGHSH, CDR2 LQKENI. This CDR3 region has 16 residues. The CDR3 sequence: CASSPRSGTESTEAFF.

According to its frequency, this clonotype is medium-sized. The chain links TRBV20-1 to TRBJ1-5; TCRdb returns TRBD1, unconfirmable since there is no DNA. The CDR3 totals 14 residues. CDR1 and CDR2 (germline): DFQATT, SNEGSKA (reference sequence). CDR3 amino acids: CSAPRSAGGPGQHF.

According to its frequency, this clonotype is medium-sized. CDR3 residues: CSVQVGVSSSYEQYF. The chain couples TRBV29-1 to TRBJ2-7. Germline V gene lookup returns CDR1 SQVTM and CDR2 ANQGSEA. The CDR3 loop spans 15 amino acids.

The V gene is TRBV5-1, the J gene TRBJ2-7; the TCRdb D gene call, TRBD1, has no DNA to confirm it. This CDR3 is 15 amino acids long. Germline CDR1 reads SGHRS; CDR2 reads YFSETQ. The CDR3 loop reads CASSPAAFRPDEQYF.

The chain uses TRBV23-1 and TRBJ1-5. TRBV23-1 falls under the ORF class, with uncertain function. The CDR3 has 15 amino acids. The CDR3 region is CASSQFKLLNQPQHF.